Below, 7 T cell receptor beta chains from the same sample are listed, as sequenced in a study of blood T cell repertoires in COVID-19. Sequencing used immunoSEQ multiplex PCR; TCRdb keeps in-frame clones, though not all of them. The data show hundreds of thousands of clones, roughly 90% seen once. The sample consisted of peripheral blood. All receptors come from a woman aged 70-85 years with COVID-19, enrolled during active disease.

This sequence joins TRBV19 and TRBJ1-2, with TRBD1 matching 7 bases. Germline V CDR1 and CDR2: LNHDA, SQIVND (reference sequence). Trimming cost V 4 bases and J 4 bases; bases outside gene matches: 9. This CDR3 has 15 amino acids. The chain's CDR3 is CASSTSPDRIYGYTF. The CDR3 bases are TGTGCCAGTAGTACATCTCCGGACAGGATCTATGGCTACACCTTC.

The J gene is TRBJ1-1, the V gene TRBV7-4; TRBD1 matches 7 bases. This CDR3 region has 20 residues. Germline assignment: CDR1 SGHVT and CDR2 SQSDAQ. The junction had 20 bases not matched to a gene; V was cut back by 4 bases and J by 0 bases. The CDR3 reads CASSSRQGDHSLDMNTEAFF. As DNA, the CDR3 is TGTGCCAGCAGCTCCCGACAGGGAGATCACTCTCTAGACATGAACACTGAAGCTTTCTTT. Combining the CDR3 with reference TRBV7-4 and TRBJ1-1 gives the whole variable domain GAGVSQSPRYKVAKRGRDVALRCDSISGHVTLYWYRQTLGQGSEVLTYSQSDAQRDKSGRPSGRFSAERPERSVSTLKIQRTEQGDSAVYLCASSSRQGDHSLDMNTEAFFGQGTRLTVV.

This chain connects TRBV5-1 to TRBJ2-2; 8 bases are shared with TRBD2. Looked up from germline, CDR1 is SGHRS and CDR2 is YFSETQ. The V and J ends lost 1 base and 4 bases, in that order; junction bases with no gene match: 9. The CDR3 has 17 amino acids. CDR3 bases: TGCGCCAGCAGCTTGCGGAGAGCGGGGGACCTCACCGGGGAGCTGTTTTTT. As protein: CASSLRRAGDLTGELFF.

V and J are TRBV30 and TRBJ2-7; D may be TRBD1 (6 bases). The CDR3 consists of 12 residues. Germline loops: CDR1 GTSNPN, CDR2 SVGIG (reference sequence). V gave up 7 bases and J gave up 0 bases, with 10 bases separating them. The CDR3 sequence is CASGQSSYEQYF. CDR3 DNA: TGTGCCTCTGGACAGAGCTCCTACGAGCAGTACTTC.

V usage is TRBV21-1 and J usage is TRBJ2-1; the DNA was not used to check the table's D call, TRBD1. TRBV21-1 is reported as a pseudogene. The CDR3 has 16 amino acids. CDR3 amino acids: CASSKAGYAIVNEQFF. CDR3 nucleotide sequence: TGTGCCAGCAGCAAAGCGGGCTACGCGATAGTCAATGAGCAGTTCTTC.

V gene TRBV5-8 combines with J gene TRBJ2-5; D remains unclear. With 6 bases removed from V and 0 bases from J, the gap between germline ends came to 15 bases. The CDR3 is made up of 15 amino acids. Germline V gene lookup returns CDR1 SGHTS and CDR2 YDEGEE. This CDR3 reads CASTLVRLHQETQYF. CDR3 coding DNA: TGTGCCAGCACCTTAGTGCGACTCCACCAAGAGACCCAGTACTTC.

The CDR3 bases are TGTGCCAGCAGTTCCCCGTTACAGGGGGGAAAGAACTATGGCTACACCTTC. It yields the protein CASSSPLQGGKNYGYTF. J is TRBJ1-2 and V is TRBV27, with 8 bases fitting TRBD1. CDR3 size: 17 residues. The trim removed 4 bases at V and 2 bases at J, leaving 12 bases unmatched. CDR1 and CDR2 from the germline V gene are MNHEY and SMNVEV (reference sequence).